The 7 T cell receptor beta chains listed next were all sequenced from one sample in a study of T-cell memory formation after mild COVID-19. TCRdb re-called the 5' RACE reads through MiXCR, storing one row per CDR3 protein. The sample includes about 160,000 distinct CDR3 sequences, around 30% of them seen just once. Sequences were obtained from PBMCs or a T cell subset sorted from them (not recorded which). All receptors come from an adult woman who had mild COVID-19 (a few samples of this study predate the infection). Cell type and time point are not known.

This clonotype turned up a few times. The gene calls are TRBV20-1 and TRBJ2-3, with 8 bases fitting TRBD2. Losses at the gene ends were 1 base for V and 0 bases for J; bases not matched to a gene: 3. Germline V lookup: CDR1 DFQATT, CDR2 SNEGSKA (reference sequence). The CDR3 covers 15 residues. CDR3 nucleotides: TGCAGTGCTAGAGCTACTAGCGGAAGCACAGATACGCAGTATTTT. Translating gives CSARATSGSTDTQYF.

This clonotype has a count of ten or more. The rearrangement uses TRBV12-3 or TRBV12-4 and TRBJ2-6; either TRBD1 or TRBD2 may fit D (5 bases each). Trimming shortened V by 4 bases and J by 1 base, and 17 bases separated the two germline ends. This CDR3 spans 18 amino acids. The CDR3 region has the DNA TGTGCCAGCAGTTCGGGACCTACTAGGGGATCTGGGGCCAACGTCCTGACTTTC. Its translation is CASSSGPTRGSGANVLTF.

The rearrangement links TRBV12-3 or TRBV12-4 to TRBJ1-1; possibly TRBD1 for D (6 bases). This CDR3 spans 14 amino acids. V dropped 3 bases and J dropped 1 base, with 9 bases sitting between them. This chain's CDR3 is CASSLLTGNTEAFF. The DNA for the CDR3 is TGTGCCAGCAGTTTGCTGACAGGGAACACTGAAGCTTTCTTT.

This clonotype came up a few times. The chain recombines TRBV15 with TRBJ2-5; D may be TRBD1 (6 bases). The CDR3 runs to 11 residues. Trimming took 8 bases from V and 3 from J, leaving 7 bases between them. The germline CDR1 and CDR2 sequences are LNHNV and YYDKDF (reference sequence). CDR3 sequence (DNA): TGTGCCACCGCAGGGGAAGAGACCCAGTACTTC. This translates into CATAGEETQYF.

The V and J genes are TRBV4-3 and TRBJ2-3, with 9 bases aligning to TRBD2. The V gene end was trimmed by 0 bases and the J gene end by 3 bases; junction bases not matched to a gene: 4. Germline V gene sequence: CDR1 LGHNA, CDR2 YSLEER. The CDR3 contains 16 residues. CDR3 sequence (DNA): TGCGCCAGCAGCCAAGAGTCTAGCGGGATGACAGATACGCAGTATTTT. It is translated as CASSQESSGMTDTQYF.

The chain combines TRBV20-1 with TRBJ1-1; D is perhaps TRBD1 (6 bases). The CDR3 loop spans 16 amino acids. V lost 5 bases to trimming and J lost 1 base, with 20 bases between them. Germline V gene data show CDR1 as DFQATT and CDR2 as SNEGSKA (reference sequence). The CDR3 spells CSAAEMGGLKNTEAFF. The CDR3 DNA sequence: TGCAGTGCTGCCGAGATGGGGGGCTTGAAGAACACTGAAGCTTTCTTT.

The CDR3 is CASRDRISYGYTF. For the CDR3, the DNA is TGTGCCAGCAGGGACAGGATATCTTATGGCTACACCTTC. The V call is TRBV6-5, the J call TRBJ1-2; TRBD1 matches at 7 bases. The CDR3 contains 13 residues. From germline, CDR1 is MNHEY and CDR2 SVGAGI. The junction had 6 bases not matched to a gene; V was cut back by 6 bases and J by 5 bases.